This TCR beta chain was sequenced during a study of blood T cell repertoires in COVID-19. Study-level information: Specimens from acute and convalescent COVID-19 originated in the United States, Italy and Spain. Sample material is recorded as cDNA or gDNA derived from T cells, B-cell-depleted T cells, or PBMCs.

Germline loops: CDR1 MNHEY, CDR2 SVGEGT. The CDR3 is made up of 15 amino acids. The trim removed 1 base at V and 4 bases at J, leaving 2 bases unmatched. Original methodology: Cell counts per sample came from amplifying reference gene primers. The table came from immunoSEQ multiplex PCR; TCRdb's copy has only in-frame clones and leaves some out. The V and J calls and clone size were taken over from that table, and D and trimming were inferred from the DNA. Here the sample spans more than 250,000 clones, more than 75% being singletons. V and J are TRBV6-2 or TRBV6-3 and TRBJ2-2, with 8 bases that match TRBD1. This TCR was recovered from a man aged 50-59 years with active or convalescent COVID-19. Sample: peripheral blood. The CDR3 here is CASSYYRGSTGELFF. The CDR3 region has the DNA TGTGCCAGCAGTTACTACAGGGGGAGCACCGGGGAGCTGTTTTTT.